These T cell receptor beta chains were read from a single sample in a study of early T cells in non-severe SARS-CoV-2 infection. TCRdb passed the 5' RACE reads through MiXCR, listing each CDR3 protein once. The sample shows 63,000 or so distinct CDR3 sequences, over 9.5% of them seen only once. Material: whole blood. These receptors came from an adult who was a healthcare worker with PCR-confirmed SARS-CoV-2 infection or an uninfected control (not recorded which). Both conserved end residues are part of each CDR3. Each record gives: J gene, clone size, V gene, D gene, CDR3 DNA, CDR3 protein. D genes are given only for firm matches. Only part of the rows carry a size: once, few, many, or a class if the clone is expanded.

>TRBJ2-7|-|TRBV7-9|TRBD1
TGTGCCAGCAGCCTGCGACAGGGGGCCTACGAGCAGTACTTC
CASSLRQGAYEQYF
>TRBJ2-3|many|TRBV3-1|-
TGTGCCAGCGGCGAACAGGGTTTTATGGATACGCAGTATTTT
CASGEQGFMDTQYF
>TRBJ2-7|many|TRBV19|TRBD2
TGTGCCAGTAGCCGCTCGCGGGGGGGAGTTTACGAGCAGTACTTC
CASSRSRGGVYEQYF
>TRBJ2-1|many|TRBV14|-
TGTGCCAGCAGCCAATTCCCTGCAGGCCATGAGCAGTTCTTC
CASSQFPAGHEQFF
>TRBJ2-1|-|TRBV24-1|-
TGTGCCACCAGTGCTCTGAGGGGTGAGCAGTTCTTC
CATSALRGEQFF
>TRBJ1-6|-|TRBV11-2|TRBD1
TGTGCCAGCAGCCAGGGACAGGGTAATTCACCCCTCCACTTT
CASSQGQGNSPLHF
>TRBJ1-2|few|TRBV5-1|-
TGCGCCAGCAGCGCAGGAGGCAACTATGGCTACACCTTC
CASSAGGNYGYTF
>TRBJ1-1|many|TRBV11-2|-
TGTGCCAGCAGCTTAGGCCCGGGACAACTGAACACTGAAGCTTTCTTT
CASSLGPGQLNTEAFF
>TRBJ2-7|-|TRBV19|-
TGTGCCAGTAGACAGGGAGGTGGCGAGCAGTACTTC
CASRQGGGEQYF
>TRBJ1-2|once|TRBV9|TRBD1
TGTGCCAGCAGCGTAGGAGGCAGGGGGACAAATGGCTACACCTTC
CASSVGGRGTNGYTF
>TRBJ1-5|many|TRBV20-1|-
TGCAGTGCTAGAACCCAGGGAGATCAGCCCCAGCATTTT
CSARTQGDQPQHF
>TRBJ1-6|many|TRBV20-1|-
TGCAGTGCTAGAGACAGAGGACGGAGCATTCGGAATTCACCCCTCCACTTT
CSARDRGRSIRNSPLHF
>TRBJ2-2|few|TRBV19|-
TGTGCCAGTAGCGCGGGCCACAAAGGAGGGGAGCTGTTTTTT
CASSAGHKGGELFF
>TRBJ1-1|many|TRBV5-1|-
TGCGCCAGCAGCTTGGTTGGAGTTCAAGCTTTCTTT
CASSLVGVQAFF
>TRBJ1-2|few|TRBV5-6|TRBD1
TGTGCCAGCAGCTATACAGGGGGCCATGGCTACACCTTC
CASSYTGGHGYTF
>TRBJ2-7|-|TRBV3-1|-
TGTGCCAGCAGCCAAGGTCTCGAGCAGTACTTC
CASSQGLEQYF
>TRBJ2-3|many|TRBV20-1|-
TGCAGTGCTGGGCAAGATACGCAGTATTTT
CSAGQDTQYF
>TRBJ2-7|-|TRBV4-2|-
TGTGCCAGCAGCCAAGATCTGGGGAGCGAGGGTCGAGCCTACGAGCAGTACTTC
CASSQDLGSEGRAYEQYF
>TRBJ2-1|-|TRBV7-3|-
TGTGCCAGCAGCTTACTAAAGGGTGGGAATGAGCAGTTCTTC
CASSLLKGGNEQFF
>TRBJ2-2|many|TRBV6-2/TRBV6-3|TRBD2
TGTGCCAGCAGTTTCCCTCTGGCGGGAGTTCCCGGGGAGCTGTTTTTT
CASSFPLAGVPGELFF
>TRBJ1-6|few|TRBV5-1|-
TGCGCCAGCAGCTCAGTACAGGGCCGGGGTTCACCCCTCCACTTT
CASSSVQGRGSPLHF
>TRBJ2-5|few|TRBV5-1|-
TGCGCCAGCAGCTTGGGAGACGGTGTGGAGACCCAGTACTTC
CASSLGDGVETQYF
>TRBJ2-7|few|TRBV6-6|TRBD1
TGTGCCAGCAACCGGGACAGGACCTACGAGCAGTACTTC
CASNRDRTYEQYF
>TRBJ2-5|few|TRBV9|-
TGTGCCAGCAGCGTAAATACAGGACTACGACAAGAGACCCAGTACTTC
CASSVNTGLRQETQYF
>TRBJ2-3|few|TRBV5-1|TRBD1
TGCGCCAGCAGCTTGCGACAGGGTCTCACAGATACGCAGTATTTT
CASSLRQGLTDTQYF
>TRBJ2-5|-|TRBV24-1|-
TGTGCCACCAGTGATCCCCCGGAGCGCCAAGAGACCCAGTACTTC
CATSDPPERQETQYF
>TRBJ2-2|many|TRBV24-1|-
TGTGCCACCAGTGATTTATTCGGGGAGCTGTTTTTT
CATSDLFGELFF
>TRBJ2-1|-|TRBV6-2/TRBV6-3|-
TGTGCCAGCAGTCACAGGGATCCCCAGTTCTTC
CASSHRDPQFF
>TRBJ2-4|few|TRBV11-2|-
TGTGCCAGCAGCTTTGGGGAGGACATTCAGTACTTC
CASSFGEDIQYF
>TRBJ1-1|few|TRBV2|-
TGTGCCAGCAGTGTCACAGGGCACACTGAAGCTTTCTTT
CASSVTGHTEAFF
>TRBJ2-2|many|TRBV4-1|-
TGCGCCAGCAGCCAAGATGATGGTAGTGCGAACACCGGGGAGCTGTTTTTT
CASSQDDGSANTGELFF
>TRBJ1-4|-|TRBV18|-
TGTGCCAGCTCACCACCGGCGGGAGCGAATGAAAAACTGTTTTTT
CASSPPAGANEKLFF
>TRBJ2-3|-|TRBV12-3/TRBV12-4|-
TGTGCCAGCAGGGCAGGGGACTTTAGCACAGATACGCAGTATTTT
CASRAGDFSTDTQYF
>TRBJ2-7|-|TRBV12-3/TRBV12-4|TRBD2
TGTGCCAGCAGCACCGGGACTACCTACGAGCAGTACTTC
CASSTGTTYEQYF
>TRBJ2-7|-|TRBV11-2|-
TGTGCCAGCAGCTTTCGCAGGGCTCAATACGAGCAGTACTTC
CASSFRRAQYEQYF
>TRBJ2-5|many|TRBV5-1|-
TGCGCCAGCAGCTTGGCGAACAGCCAAGAGACCCAGTACTTC
CASSLANSQETQYF
>TRBJ2-2|many|TRBV20-1|-
TGCAGTGCTAGAGGGGGGGCCCCCGGGGAGCTGTTTTTT
CSARGGAPGELFF
>TRBJ2-1|few|TRBV19|-
TGTGCCAGTAGTCCCCGGAGGGGCGCCATCTCCTACAATGAGCAGTTCTTC
CASSPRRGAISYNEQFF
>TRBJ2-1|many|TRBV7-2|TRBD2
TGTGCCAGCAGCTTCCCCGGGACTAGCGGCAGCAATGAGCAGTTCTTC
CASSFPGTSGSNEQFF
>TRBJ2-6|few|TRBV12-3/TRBV12-4|TRBD1
TGTGCCAGCAGTTCCGGGACAGGGCTCTCTGGGGCCAACGTCCTGACTTTC
CASSSGTGLSGANVLTF
>TRBJ2-3|few|TRBV5-1|-
TGCGCCAGCAGCTTAGGGGGGAGCGGCACAGATACGCAGTATTTT
CASSLGGSGTDTQYF
>TRBJ1-2|many|TRBV29-1|-
TGCAGCGTTTCGTGGAACTATGGCTACACCTTC
CSVSWNYGYTF
>TRBJ2-5|many|TRBV7-9|TRBD2
TGTGCCAGCACCAGAACGATAGCGGGAGAAGAGACCCAGTACTTC
CASTRTIAGEETQYF
>TRBJ2-3|many|TRBV7-2|-
TGTGCCAGCAGCTTAGTAGGGACCGCCGATACGCAGTATTTT
CASSLVGTADTQYF
>TRBJ2-1|many|TRBV24-1|TRBD2
TGTGCCACCAGTGCCCCAGGGAGGGATGAGCAGTTCTTC
CATSAPGRDEQFF
>TRBJ2-5|many|TRBV25-1|TRBD2
TGTGCCAGCAGCGGGACTAGCGGGAATCAGGAGACCCAGTACTTC
CASSGTSGNQETQYF
>TRBJ2-1|-|TRBV29-1|TRBD1
TGCAGCGTTGAAGATTGGGACAGGGGTCGGAATGAGCAGTTCTTC
CSVEDWDRGRNEQFF
>TRBJ1-5|-|TRBV7-8|-
TGTGCCAGCAGCTTAGACACAGCCCATACGTATTTT
CASSLDTAHTYF
>TRBJ1-6|-|TRBV5-4|-
TGTGCCAGCAGCTCTGGTCGGGTTATGGATTCACCCCTCCACTTT
CASSSGRVMDSPLHF
>TRBJ2-2|-|TRBV6-2/TRBV6-3|-
TGTGCCAGCAGTTCAAGGGAAACCGGGGAGCTGTTTTTT
CASSSRETGELFF
>TRBJ2-4|-|TRBV25-1|TRBD2
TGTGCCAGCCCAGCGGGAAAAAACATTCAGTACTTC
CASPAGKNIQYF
>TRBJ2-3|-|TRBV2|-
TGTGCCAGCAACCGCGCAATATCAGATACGCAGTATTTT
CASNRAISDTQYF
>TRBJ2-7|many|TRBV11-2|-
TGTGCCAGCAGCCAGAACTTATTCTACGAGCAGTACTTC
CASSQNLFYEQYF